This paragraph reports one T cell receptor (beta chain). These data come from a study of cytomegalovirus exposure and HLA in healthy donors. Trimming cost V 6 bases and J 6 bases; bases outside gene matches: 11. This CDR3 is 16 amino acids long. Germline V gene sequence: CDR1 LGHNT, CDR2 FRNRAP. Primers: 60 Vbeta forward and 13 Jbeta reverse. Original processing methods: Among the unique TCR beta chains that a later analysis counted, around 72 million in all, 9.5 million to 11 million were shared. Clones were sequenced by immunoSEQ multiplex PCR, and TCRdb holds only the in-frame ones, with some missing. V and J calls and clone size are given by that table; D and trimming were obtained from the DNA. Seen here are fewer than 130,000 clones, about 73% observed once, and the top ten hold 1.3%.

What was sequenced was PBMCs. This rearrangement joins TRBV12-5 to TRBJ2-2; 9 bases map to TRBD2. This clonotype was obtained from a woman between 25 and 40 years old in good health and CMV-seronegative. For the CDR3, the DNA is TGTGCTAGTGGGACGTTTGCGGGGGGGCCCTCCGGGGAGCTGTTTTTT. Encoded protein: CASGTFAGGPSGELFF.